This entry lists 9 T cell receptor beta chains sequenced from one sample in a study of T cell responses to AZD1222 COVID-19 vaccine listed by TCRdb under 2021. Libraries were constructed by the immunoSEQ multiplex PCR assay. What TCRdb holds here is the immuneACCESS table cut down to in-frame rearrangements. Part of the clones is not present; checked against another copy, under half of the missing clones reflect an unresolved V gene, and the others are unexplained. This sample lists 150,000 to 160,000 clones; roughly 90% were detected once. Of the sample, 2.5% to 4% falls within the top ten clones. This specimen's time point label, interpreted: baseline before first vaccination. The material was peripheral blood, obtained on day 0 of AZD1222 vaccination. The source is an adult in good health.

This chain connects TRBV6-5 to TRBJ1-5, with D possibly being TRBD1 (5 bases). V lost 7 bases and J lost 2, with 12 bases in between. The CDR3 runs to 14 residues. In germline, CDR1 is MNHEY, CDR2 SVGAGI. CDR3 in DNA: TGTGCCAGCACAAGTCGGGGGGGCAATCAGCCCCAGCATTTT. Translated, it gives CASTSRGGNQPQHF.

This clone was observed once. CDR3 loop: CASSIWGRGTDTQYF. CDR3 coding DNA: TGTGCCAGCAGCATCTGGGGGCGGGGCACAGATACGCAGTATTTT. The chain joins TRBV9 to TRBJ2-3, with a tentative D call TRBD1 (6 bases). Germline lookup yields CDR1 SGDLS and CDR2 YYNGEE. Between the trimmed V and J ends, which lost 4 bases and 1 base, there was a span of 13 bases. The CDR3 consists of 15 residues.

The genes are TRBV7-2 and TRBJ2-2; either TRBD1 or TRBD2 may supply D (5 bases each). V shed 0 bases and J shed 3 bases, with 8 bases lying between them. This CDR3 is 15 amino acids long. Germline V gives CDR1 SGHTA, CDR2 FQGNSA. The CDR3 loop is CASSLAGTDTGELFF. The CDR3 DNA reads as TGTGCCAGCAGCTTAGCTGGGACGGACACCGGGGAGCTGTTTTTT.

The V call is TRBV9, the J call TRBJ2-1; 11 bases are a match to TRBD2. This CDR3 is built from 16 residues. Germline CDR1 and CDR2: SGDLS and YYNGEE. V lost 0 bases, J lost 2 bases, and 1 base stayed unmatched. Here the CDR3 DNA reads TGTGCCAGCAGCGTAGTAGCGGGGGGGCCCTACAATGAGCAGTTCTTC. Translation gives CASSVVAGGPYNEQFF.

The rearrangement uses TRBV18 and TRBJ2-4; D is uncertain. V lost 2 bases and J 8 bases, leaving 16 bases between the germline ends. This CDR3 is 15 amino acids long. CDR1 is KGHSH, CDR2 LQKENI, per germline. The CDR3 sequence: CASSPAKLAMDIQYF. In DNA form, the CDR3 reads TGTGCCAGCTCACCAGCGAAGCTGGCGATGGACATTCAGTACTTC.

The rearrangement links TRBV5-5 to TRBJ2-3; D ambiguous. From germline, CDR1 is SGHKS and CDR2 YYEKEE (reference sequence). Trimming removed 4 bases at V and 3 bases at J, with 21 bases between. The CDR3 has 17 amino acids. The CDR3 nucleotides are TGTGCCAGCAGCCAAGTGTTAGGTTCGTCTGGGACAGATACGCAGTATTTT. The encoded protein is CASSQVLGSSGTDTQYF.

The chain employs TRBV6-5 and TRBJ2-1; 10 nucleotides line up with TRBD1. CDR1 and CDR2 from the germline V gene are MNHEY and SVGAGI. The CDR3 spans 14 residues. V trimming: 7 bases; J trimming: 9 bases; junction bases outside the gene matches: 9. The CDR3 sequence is CASNRDRGRGEQFF. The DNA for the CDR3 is TGTGCCAGCAATCGGGACAGGGGACGTGGTGAGCAGTTCTTC.

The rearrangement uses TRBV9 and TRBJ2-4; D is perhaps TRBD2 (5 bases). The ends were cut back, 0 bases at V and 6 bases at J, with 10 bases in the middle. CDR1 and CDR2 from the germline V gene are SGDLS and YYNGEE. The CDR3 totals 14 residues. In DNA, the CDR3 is TGTGCCAGCAGCGTAGCACGGGATGGAAACATTCAGTACTTC. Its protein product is CASSVARDGNIQYF.

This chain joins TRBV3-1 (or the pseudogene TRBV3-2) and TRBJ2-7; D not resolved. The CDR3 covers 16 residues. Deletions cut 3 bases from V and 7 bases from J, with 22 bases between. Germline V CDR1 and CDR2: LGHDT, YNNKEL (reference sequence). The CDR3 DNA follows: TGTGCCAGCAGCCATGCCCCTAGTGCGTTCTCTGGAGAGCAGTACTTC. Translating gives CASSHAPSAFSGEQYF.